The next 31 T cell receptor beta chains were all read from a single sample in a study of blood T cell repertoires in COVID-19. Only in-frame clones appear in the TCRdb table, and some are missing; sequencing was by immunoSEQ multiplex PCR. This repertoire shows about 140,000 clones, around 84% found once; its top ten account for approximately 8.3%. The sequenced material came from peripheral blood. The receptors were sampled from a woman between 55 and 75 years old with acute or convalescent COVID-19.

A note on this clone: A read error may produce the germline difference seen at one junction end. The genes are TRBV6-1 and TRBJ1-1, with TRBD1 matching over 8 bases. The germline V gene has CDR1 MNHNS and CDR2 SASEGT. This CDR3 is 14 amino acids long. The CDR3: CASREDRGNTEAFF. Written as DNA, the CDR3 is TGTGCCAGCAGGGAAGACAGGGGGAACACTGAAGCTTTCTTT.

V gene TRBV7-9 combines with J gene TRBJ1-2; 7 bases map to TRBD1. The CDR3 is 16 amino acids. The V gene end was trimmed by 5 bases and the J gene end by 0 bases; junction bases not matched to a gene: 9. Germline V CDR1 and CDR2: SEHNR, FQNEAQ (reference sequence). CDR3 loop: CASSPQGGRANYGYTF. For the CDR3, the DNA is TGTGCCAGCAGCCCTCAGGGGGGACGGGCTAACTATGGCTACACCTTC.

The gene calls are TRBV7-9 and TRBJ2-2; the D gene is possibly TRBD1 (6 bases). CDR3 length: 14 amino acids. Germline V gene data show CDR1 as SEHNR and CDR2 as FQNEAQ (reference sequence). V lost 1 base and J lost 3, with 6 bases in between. CDR3 sequence reads: CASSLDRDTGELFF. CDR3 coding DNA: TGTGCCAGCAGCTTAGACAGGGACACCGGGGAGCTGTTTTTT. The full variable domain, rest sourced from reference TRBV7-9 and TRBJ2-2, is DTGVSQNPRHKITKRGQNVTFRCDPISEHNRLYWYRQTLGQGPEFLTYFQNEAQLEKSRLLSDRFSAERPKGSFSTLEIQRTEQGDSAMYLCASSLDRDTGELFFGEGSRLTVL.

The rearrangement uses TRBV5-1 and TRBJ1-2, with 8 positions matching TRBD1. The V gene end was trimmed by 5 bases and the J gene end by 4 bases; junction bases not matched to a gene: 10. The CDR3 runs 15 residues. The V gene's germline CDR1 is SGHRS and CDR2 YFSETQ. CDR3 bases: TGCGCCAGCAGACCCGGGACAGGCTCGCCCTATGGCTACACCTTC. Its protein product is CASRPGTGSPYGYTF.

The genes are TRBV18 and TRBJ1-2; the D is unclear. Per germline, CDR1 KGHSH and CDR2 LQKENI. V was cut by 2 bases and J by 6 bases, with 7 bases left in between. The CDR3 has 12 amino acids. The DNA for the CDR3 is TGTGCCAGCTCACCAGGAGGGAATGGCTACACCTTC. This codes for CASSPGGNGYTF.

The CDR3 here is CASSSRQGYYEQYF. For the CDR3, the DNA is TGTGCCAGCAGCTCCAGACAGGGATACTACGAGCAGTACTTC. This chain connects TRBV7-2 to TRBJ2-7; 7 nucleotides line up with TRBD1. The V gene's germline CDR1 is SGHTA and CDR2 FQGNSA. Trimming removed 4 bases from V and 3 bases from J; junction bases left unmatched: 6. The CDR3 has 14 residues.

By share, this clone counts as medium-sized (0.01 to 0.1%). The V call is TRBV4-1, the J call TRBJ1-2; no clear D. The V gene lost 0 bases and the J gene lost 0 bases, with 5 bases spanning the gap. The CDR3 covers 14 residues. CDR1 is MGHRA, CDR2 YSYEKL, per germline. The CDR3 loop reads CASSQDQANYGYTF. Written as DNA, the CDR3 is TGCGCCAGCAGCCAAGATCAGGCTAACTATGGCTACACCTTC.

This chain joins TRBV7-2 and TRBJ2-2; TRBD1 might be the D (5 bases). With 3 bases removed from V and 4 bases from J, the gap between germline ends came to 15 bases. The germline V gene encodes CDR1 SGHTA and CDR2 FQGNSA. This CDR3 comprises 16 residues. The CDR3 loop reads CASSFRQSRGTGELFF. In nucleotides, the CDR3 is TGTGCCAGCAGCTTCAGACAGTCGCGAGGCACCGGGGAGCTGTTTTTT.

The chain employs TRBV4-1 and TRBJ2-7, with 10 bases that match TRBD1. V shed 0 bases, J shed 6 bases, and the junction held 5 bases outside the gene matches. Germline assignment: CDR1 MGHRA and CDR2 YSYEKL. This CDR3 has 15 residues. CDR3 region: CASSQEGQGVGEQYF. In nucleotides, the CDR3 is TGCGCCAGCAGCCAAGAAGGACAGGGGGTAGGCGAGCAGTACTTC.

This clone was detected only once. The V gene is TRBV4-2, the J gene TRBJ2-5; a weak D match, TRBD1 (5 bases). V lost 2 bases to trimming and J lost 5 bases, with 12 bases between them. The CDR3 contains 14 residues. In germline, CDR1 is LGHNA, CDR2 YNFKEQ. CDR3 loop: CASSQSSKGETQYF. In nucleotides, the CDR3 is TGTGCCAGCAGCCAATCCTCGAAGGGGGAGACCCAGTACTTC.

The chain carries TRBV29-1 and TRBJ2-1; the D gene is possibly TRBD1 (5 bases). Germline V gene lookup returns CDR1 SQVTM and CDR2 ANQGSEA. Deletions cut 1 base from V and 0 bases from J, with 16 bases between. The CDR3 has 17 amino acids. The CDR3 region has the DNA TGCAGCGTTGAAGGGGGCCAGGGCCTTAGCTCCTACAATGAGCAGTTCTTC. This translates into CSVEGGQGLSSYNEQFF.

This rearrangement joins TRBV24-1 to TRBJ2-7; the match to TRBD2 covers 7 bases. Unmatched junction bases numbered 3, after V lost 4 bases and J lost 4 bases. The CDR3 contains 13 residues. Germline V CDR1 and CDR2: KGHDR, SFDVKD. The CDR3 protein is CATSDAGVYEQYF. The CDR3 nucleotides are TGTGCCACCAGTGACGCGGGGGTTTACGAGCAGTACTTC.

This clone was seen a single time. The chain combines TRBV4-1 with TRBJ1-3, with 9 bases matching TRBD1. CDR1 and CDR2 (germline): MGHRA, YSYEKL. Unmatched junction bases numbered 5, after V lost 8 bases and J lost 0 bases. This CDR3 has 15 residues. The CDR3 loop reads CASRDRASSGNTIYF. The CDR3 region has the DNA TGCGCCAGCCGGGACAGGGCTAGCTCTGGAAACACCATATATTTT.

V usage is TRBV5-1 and J usage is TRBJ2-1; TRBD2 aligns across 13 bases. Germline loops: CDR1 SGHRS, CDR2 YFSETQ. Germline trimming cut 4 bases from V and 15 bases from J; bases unmatched to any gene: 13. This CDR3 is built from 15 residues. DNA for the CDR3: TGCGCCAGCAGCCCCCTGACTAGCGGGGGGACGGCCTCGTTCTTC. Amino acids: CASSPLTSGGTASFF.

The V gene is TRBV4-2, the J gene TRBJ1-3; D perhaps matches TRBD1 (6 bases). The length of the CDR3 is 19 residues. Trimming removed 4 bases from V and 4 bases from J, with 26 bases in between. The V gene's germline CDR1 is LGHNA and CDR2 YNFKEQ. In DNA form, the CDR3 reads TGTGCCAGCAGCCTAAGAAGAGAGAGGCCAGGGGAAGGCGGAAACACCATATATTTT. This encodes CASSLRRERPGEGGNTIYF.

The rearrangement links TRBV27 to TRBJ2-3; a weak D match, TRBD2 (6 bases). The germline V gene has CDR1 MNHEY and CDR2 SMNVEV (reference sequence). The CDR3 sequence is 15 residues long. Trimming took off 7 bases at V and 3 bases at J, with 17 bases between the two ends. CDR3 loop: CASIQRDSSTDTQYF. CDR3 nucleotide sequence: TGTGCCAGCATCCAAAGGGACTCCTCTACAGATACGCAGTATTTT.

The chain joins TRBV7-8 to TRBJ1-2; the match to TRBD1 covers 7 bases. The V gene end was trimmed by 1 base and the J gene end by 2 bases; junction bases not matched to a gene: 1. This CDR3 is built from 14 residues. CDR1 is SGHVS and CDR2 is FQNEAQ in the germline V gene. CDR3 DNA sequence: TGTGCCAGCAGCTTAGGACAGGGAAACTATGGCTACACCTTC. Its protein product is CASSLGQGNYGYTF.

A remark on this clone: The identical CDR3 is also encoded by other nucleotide sequences in the sample. V gene TRBV19 combines with J gene TRBJ2-3, with D unclear. CDR1 LNHDA and CDR2 SQIVND come from the germline V gene (reference sequence). The CDR3 runs to 15 residues. Trimming stripped 2 bases from V and 0 bases from J, with 9 bases between. As DNA, the CDR3 is TGTGCCAGTAGTATATTGGCGGCCAGCACAGATACGCAGTATTTT. Its protein product is CASSILAASTDTQYF.

This chain connects TRBV7-8 to TRBJ1-3; D remains ambiguous. Germline CDR1 reads SGHVS; CDR2 reads FQNEAQ. The V end lost 0 bases, the J end lost 2 bases, and 17 bases lay between the germline ends. The CDR3 consists of 18 residues. CDR3 in DNA: TGTGCCAGCAGCTTAGCGGCCCCGCTGGTCCAAGCTGGAAACACCATATATTTT. Protein: CASSLAAPLVQAGNTIYF.

This clone came up a few times. This sequence joins TRBV14 and TRBJ1-1; TRBD1 matches at 7 bases. The CDR3 has 15 amino acids. Germline trimming cut 3 bases from V and 3 bases from J; bases unmatched to any gene: 7. From germline, CDR1 is SGHDN and CDR2 FVKESK. In DNA, the CDR3 is TGTGCCAGCAGCCAGTCCCAAGACAGGGACACTGAAGCTTTCTTT. Translating it yields CASSQSQDRDTEAFF.

The chain has TRBV6-2 or TRBV6-3 and TRBJ1-5, with D tentatively TRBD1 (5 bases). CDR3 length equals 16 residues. Germline V CDR1 and CDR2: MNHEY, SVGEGT. Trimming took 3 bases from V and 2 from J, leaving 14 bases between them. CDR3 sequence reads: CASSYAAGKGNQPQHF. CDR3 nucleotides: TGTGCCAGCAGTTATGCGGCAGGGAAGGGCAATCAGCCCCAGCATTTT.

This clone has a single count. This chain links TRBV6-1 with TRBJ2-3, with D possibly matching TRBD1 (6 bases). V shed 2 bases and J shed 0 bases, with 12 bases lying between them. Germline V CDR1 and CDR2: MNHNS, SASEGT. The CDR3 extends over 16 amino acids. The CDR3, as DNA: TGTGCCAGCAGTGAAAGGGGGACACTTAGCACAGATACGCAGTATTTT. This codes for CASSERGTLSTDTQYF.

This clone was seen once. This rearrangement joins TRBV4-1 to TRBJ2-5, with TRBD1 as a possible D gene (7 bases). The CDR3 is 20 amino acids. Trimming took off 6 bases at V and 4 bases at J, with 33 bases between the two ends. CDR1 MGHRA and CDR2 YSYEKL come from the germline V gene. The CDR3 bases are TGCGCCAGCAGGAAGACCGGGAGACAGGGCAATACTATCCTAAGAGAGACCCAGTACTTC. This codes for CASRKTGRQGNTILRETQYF.

The chain has TRBV14 and TRBJ1-6; TRBD1 might be the D (6 bases). This CDR3 contains 19 residues. The V and J ends lost 4 bases and 4 bases respectively, with 23 bases between them. Germline values: CDR1 SGHDN, CDR2 FVKESK. CDR3 in DNA: TGTGCCAGCAGCCTAAGCCCTTTGACAGGCACCAGATATAATTCACCCCTCCACTTT. Amino acids: CASSLSPLTGTRYNSPLHF.

The V call is TRBV6-6, the J call TRBJ2-1; TRBD2 might be the D (6 bases). V lost 2 bases and J lost 0, with 11 bases in between. The CDR3 is made up of 16 amino acids. Germline CDR1 and CDR2: MNHNY and SVGAGI (reference sequence). Here the CDR3 reads CASSYQRVPSYNEQFF. DNA for the CDR3: TGTGCCAGCAGTTACCAGCGGGTCCCCTCCTACAATGAGCAGTTCTTC.

The CDR3 reads CASSGPGLAQDTQYF. The CDR3 DNA follows: TGTGCCAGCAGTGGACCGGGACTAGCACAAGATACGCAGTATTTT. The gene calls are TRBV2 and TRBJ2-3; 9 bases match TRBD2. Per the germline V gene, CDR1 is SNHLY and CDR2 is FYNNEI. Losses at the gene ends were 4 bases for V and 5 bases for J; bases not matched to a gene: 7. CDR3 size: 15 residues. Based on the CDR3 plus reference TRBV2 and TRBJ2-3, the full variable domain is EPEVTQTPSHQVTQMGQEVILRCVPISNHLYFYWYRQILGQKVEFLVSFYNNEISEKSEIFDDQFSVERPDGSNFTLKIRSTKLEDSAMYFCASSGPGLAQDTQYFGPGTRLTVL.

This sequence joins TRBV20-1 and TRBJ1-2, with D possibly TRBD1 on 6 matching bases. Germline CDR1 is DFQATT and CDR2 is SNEGSKA (reference sequence). Trimming took off 3 bases at V and 7 bases at J, with 9 bases between the two ends. The CDR3 has 11 amino acids. The DNA of the CDR3 is TGCAGTGCTAGCTTGGGGGCTGGCTACACCTTC. Protein product: CSASLGAGYTF.

V gene TRBV5-1 combines with J gene TRBJ2-7; maybe TRBD1 (5 bases). Trimming left V 0 bases short and J 2 bases short, with 6 bases between. Germline V lookup: CDR1 SGHRS, CDR2 YFSETQ. This CDR3 region has 13 residues. CDR3 amino acids: CASSLGRAYEQYF. CDR3 coding DNA: TGCGCCAGCAGCTTGGGCAGGGCCTACGAGCAGTACTTC. Filled out from reference TRBV5-1 and TRBJ2-7, the complete variable domain reads KAGVTQTPRYLIKTRGQQVTLSCSPISGHRSVSWYQQTPGQGLQFLFEYFSETQRNKGNFPGRFSGRQFSNSRSEMNVSTLELGDSALYLCASSLGRAYEQYFGPGTRLTVT.

The chain recombines TRBV6-2 or TRBV6-3 with TRBJ2-1; tentative D call: TRBD2 (7 bases). Looked up from germline, CDR1 is MNHEY and CDR2 is SVGEGT. V lost 0 bases and J 5 bases, leaving 20 bases between the germline ends. The CDR3 is 18 residues long. The CDR3 spells CASSYSLEVRGADNEQFF. The CDR3 nucleotides read TGTGCCAGCAGTTACTCCTTGGAGGTCCGGGGGGCCGACAATGAGCAGTTCTTC.

The rearrangement joins TRBV6-5 to TRBJ1-2; 9 nucleotides align to TRBD1. After removal of 9 bases from V and 7 bases from J, the junction contained 9 bases not matched to a gene. Per the germline V gene, CDR1 is MNHEY and CDR2 is SVGAGI. The CDR3 runs 13 residues. CDR3 DNA sequence: TGTGCCAGGTCACAGGGGGCGGAATCTGGCTACACCTTC. Protein: CARSQGAESGYTF.

The rearrangement joins TRBV24-1 to TRBJ1-5; 8 bases fit TRBD1. Losses at the gene ends were 9 bases for V and 4 bases for J; bases not matched to a gene: 7. This CDR3 comprises 14 residues. Germline V gene sequence: CDR1 KGHDR, CDR2 SFDVKD. CDR3: CATQTGGNNQPQHF. The CDR3 DNA is TGTGCCACCCAAACAGGGGGAAATAATCAGCCCCAGCATTTT.